This T cell receptor beta chain came from a study of blood T cells in healthy people across ages. Whole-study results and caveats: Changes in expanded clonotypes were possibly confounded, as the CMV status of donors was unknown.

Details on this clonotype: The antigen is not known.

The CDR3 is 18 amino acids. J lost 5 bases, V lost 0 bases, and 11 bases had no gene match. A second PCR of about 7 to 12 cycles used a sample-barcoded 5' primer and a J-beta primer mix. The authors tagged each cDNA molecule using a template-switch adaptor with 12 random nucleotides. TCRdb processed the 5' RACE reads anew with MiXCR; each CDR3 protein has one entry. The table records 750,000 or so distinct CDR3 sequences, 20% to 25% of them present only once. These data also formed part of another study, on T cells of mothers and their children. That work states: Relative to unrelated pairs, biologically related mother-child dyads exhibited marginally greater, non-significant overlap.

The rearrangement joins TRBV23-1 to TRBJ2-7; TRBD2 aligns across 12 bases. TRBV23-1 carries the ORF label, with uncertain function. Sequencing was done on a sample of blood. This sequence originates from a boy younger than 18 in good health. CDR3 in amino acids: CASSQSRLAGELNHEQYF. CDR3 nucleotide sequence: TGCGCCAGCAGTCAATCGAGACTAGCGGGAGAATTAAACCACGAGCAGTACTTC.